Below are 5 T cell receptor beta chains sequenced from a single sample in a study of cytomegalovirus exposure and HLA in healthy donors. The PCR employed 60 Vbeta primers together with 13 Jbeta primers. TCRdb's table, derived via immunoSEQ multiplex PCR, lists solely in-frame clones and lacks some. The sample lists around 180,000 clones, 84% occurring once. Sequencing was done on a sample of PBMCs. Source of these receptors: a girl between 10 and 17 years old in good health and CMV-seropositive.

CDR3 residues: CASSILAGGREQFF. The CDR3 nucleotides read TGTGCCAGTAGTATTCTAGCGGGGGGTAGAGAGCAGTTCTTC. The chain carries TRBV19 and TRBJ2-1, with 11 bases fitting TRBD2. Looked up from germline, CDR1 is LNHDA and CDR2 is SQIVND (reference sequence). There are 14 residues in the CDR3. With V trimmed by 3 bases and J by 10 bases, 5 bases remained unmatched.

As regards this clone: The identical CDR3 is also encoded by other nucleotide sequences in the sample. This chain uses TRBV5-1 with TRBJ2-5, with D tentatively TRBD2 (5 bases). Per the germline V gene, CDR1 is SGHRS and CDR2 is YFSETQ. V was trimmed by 4 bases and J by 2 bases, leaving 12 bases between them. There are 14 residues in the CDR3. CDR3 sequence: CASSNPRGQETQYF. The DNA of the CDR3 is TGCGCCAGCAGCAACCCTCGGGGACAAGAGACCCAGTACTTC. Looking up the rest from reference TRBV5-1 and TRBJ2-5 gives the full variable domain: KAGVTQTPRYLIKTRGQQVTLSCSPISGHRSVSWYQQTPGQGLQFLFEYFSETQRNKGNFPGRFSGRQFSNSRSEMNVSTLELGDSALYLCASSNPRGQETQYFGPGTRLLVL.

This clone was observed once. V gene TRBV19 combines with J gene TRBJ1-6; TRBD1 aligns across 9 bases. The germline V gene encodes CDR1 LNHDA and CDR2 SQIVND (reference sequence). The CDR3 consists of 14 residues. Germline trimming cut 8 bases from V and 9 bases from J; bases unmatched to any gene: 8. The DNA of the CDR3 is TGTGCCAGTTGGCTTGGACAGGGGATTTCACCCCTCCACTTT. It codes for CASWLGQGISPLHF.

The chain couples TRBV12-5 to TRBJ1-3; no firm D call. Germline lookup yields CDR1 LGHNT and CDR2 FRNRAP. The V gene lost 8 bases and the J gene lost 0 bases, with 11 bases spanning the gap. CDR3 length: 14 residues. This CDR3 reads CASSIPGSGNTIYF. CDR3 DNA sequence: TGTGCTAGTTCGATACCCGGCTCTGGAAACACCATATATTTT.

This rearrangement joins TRBV9 to TRBJ1-1; the D gene is possibly TRBD1 (5 bases). The V gene's germline CDR1 is SGDLS and CDR2 YYNGEE. V was clipped by 0 bases and J by 4 bases, with 7 bases between them. The CDR3 is made up of 13 amino acids. CDR3 loop: CASSVAQATEAFF. CDR3 sequence (DNA): TGTGCCAGCAGCGTAGCACAGGCCACTGAAGCTTTCTTT.